A selection of T cell receptor beta chains follows, all from one sample in a study of T cells after posttransplantation cyclophosphamide. Profiled with immunoSEQ multiplex PCR; TCRdb holds only in-frame clones, not every one. The sample yields some 40,000 clones, without any singletons. Sequencing was performed on PBMCs. Source of these receptors: a man aged 25 to 40 in good health and a related stem cell transplant donor. The CDR3 runs from the conserved cysteine through the conserved F or W. D genes are given only for firm matches. Clone size is not always given. Where it is, it says once, few, many or a class for expanded clones.

j_gene | abundance | v_gene | d_gene | CDR3nt | CDR3aa
TRBJ1-2 | many | TRBV6-2/TRBV6-3 | . | TGTGCCAGCAGACATCGACTTACCGAGGTGGGCTACACCTTC | CASRHRLTEVGYTF
TRBJ1-3 | many | TRBV28 | . | TGTGCCAGCAGTCCGGACATAGGAAACACCATATATTTT | CASSPDIGNTIYF
TRBJ2-6 | many | TRBV24-1 | . | TGTGCCACCAGTGATCAGGACTCACTGGGTGGGGCCAACGTCCTGACTTTC | CATSDQDSLGGANVLTF
TRBJ1-6 | . | TRBV6-2/TRBV6-3 | . | TGTGCCAGCAGTCCTAGCCGGGACAACTCTTCACCCCTCCACTTT | CASSPSRDNSSPLHF
TRBJ2-1 | many | TRBV5-6 | . | TGTGCCAGCAGCTTCCGTCAAACTGGTGAGCAGTTCTTC | CASSFRQTGEQFF
TRBJ1-2 | many | TRBV6-2/TRBV6-3 | . | TGTGCCAGCAGTTACTCGTCAGGGTTGAACTATGGCTACACCTTC | CASSYSSGLNYGYTF
TRBJ2-7 | . | TRBV7-8 | . | TGTGCCAGCAGCGAGACGCCTCTCGGGGGGCCCTACGAGCAGTACTTC | CASSETPLGGPYEQYF
TRBJ2-1 | many | TRBV9 | . | TGTGCCAGCAGCCCCAGGGGCGGGAGCTCCTACAATGAGCAGTTCTTC | CASSPRGGSSYNEQFF
TRBJ1-3 | many | TRBV5-6 | . | TGTGCCAGCAGCTTGGTAGGGTCCAACTCTGGAAACACCATATATTTT | CASSLVGSNSGNTIYF
TRBJ2-1 | many | TRBV19 | TRBD1 | TGTGCCAGTAGTATCTCACCCGGACAGGGGAGCAGCTCAGAGCAGTTCTTC | CASSISPGQGSSSEQFF
TRBJ2-7 | . | TRBV5-1 | TRBD1 | TGCGCCAGCAGCCAGGACAGGGTATTGTACGAGCAGTACTTC | CASSQDRVLYEQYF
TRBJ1-1 | many | TRBV7-2 | . | TGTGCCAGCAGCTCCCCGGGTAGGGAAGCTTTCTTT | CASSSPGREAFF
TRBJ2-1 | many | TRBV19 | TRBD2 | TGTGCCAGTAGTATAACTGCGGGACTAGCGGTCCTTAGCTCCTACAATGAGCAGTTCTTC | CASSITAGLAVLSSYNEQFF
TRBJ2-1 | many | TRBV2 | TRBD1 | TGTGCCAGCCTGGACAGGGAGAATGAGCAGTTCTTC | CASLDRENEQFF
TRBJ1-5 | many | TRBV11-2 | . | TGTGCCAGCAGCTTAGATCTACCGCACGGGCAGCCCCAGCATTTT | CASSLDLPHGQPQHF
TRBJ2-7 | many | TRBV28 | TRBD1 | TGTGCCAGCCAGAAGAGGGACAGGGCCCACGAGCAGTACTTC | CASQKRDRAHEQYF
TRBJ1-4 | . | TRBV5-1 | TRBD1 | TGCGCCAGCAGCTTGGAGCCAGGGGGTGAAAAACTGTTTTTT | CASSLEPGGEKLFF
TRBJ1-2 | few | TRBV7-3 | . | TGTGCCAGCAGCTTCTCGCACGGGACAAGTCTGGGCTACACCTTC | CASSFSHGTSLGYTF
TRBJ2-5 | . | TRBV6-2/TRBV6-3 | TRBD2 | TGTGCCAGCAGTTTCAGAGCGGGGGCGGGAAAGACCCAGTACTTC | CASSFRAGAGKTQYF
TRBJ2-6 | many | TRBV18 | TRBD2 | TGTGCCAGCTCACCACCTACTAGCGGGGGATACAGTGGGGCCAACGTCCTGACTTTC | CASSPPTSGGYSGANVLTF
TRBJ2-5 | many | TRBV7-9 | . | TGTGCCAGCAGCTTAAACGGAGAGACCCAGTACTTC | CASSLNGETQYF
TRBJ1-5 | many | TRBV2 | . | TGTGCCAGCAAGGGGGGGCTGGTTCAGCCCCAGCATTTT | CASKGGLVQPQHF
TRBJ1-5 | many | TRBV5-8 | TRBD1 | TGTGCCAGCAGCTTGGAGGGAAGGGGGCATCAGCCCCAGCATTTT | CASSLEGRGHQPQHF
TRBJ2-1 | many | TRBV7-9 | . | TGTGCCAGCAGCTTAATTGGCAGAGACAATGAGCAGTTCTTC | CASSLIGRDNEQFF
TRBJ2-2 | many | TRBV9 | . | TGTGCCAGCAGCGTACTCAGGGAAGGCACCGGGGAGCTGTTTTTT | CASSVLREGTGELFF
TRBJ1-1 | many | TRBV5-1 | . | TGCGCCAGCAGCTCGAGACACCCCGGGGACACTGAAGCTTTCTTT | CASSSRHPGDTEAFF
TRBJ2-1 | medium-sized | TRBV5-4 | TRBD2 | TGTGCCAGCAGCCCGGGACTAGCGGGGAATTTTGAGCAGTTCTTC | CASSPGLAGNFEQFF
TRBJ1-1 | many | TRBV5-1 | . | TGCGCCAGCAGCCACAGGGATGACACTGAAGCTTTCTTT | CASSHRDDTEAFF
TRBJ1-2 | many | TRBV9 | TRBD1 | TGTGCCAGCAGTACGGACAGGGGAAAAGGCTACACCTTC | CASSTDRGKGYTF
TRBJ2-1 | many | TRBV19 | TRBD2 | TGTGCCAGTAGTTCAGGACGGGCTAGCGGGGACAATGAGCAGTTCTTC | CASSSGRASGDNEQFF
TRBJ2-5 | many | TRBV7-3 | . | TGTGCCAGCAGCTTAGTGGGGGCGCGTGGAGAGACCCAGTACTTC | CASSLVGARGETQYF
TRBJ1-6 | many | TRBV5-1 | TRBD1 | TGCGCCAGCAGCTCCCTAGGGACAGGGGATTCACCCCTCCACTTT | CASSSLGTGDSPLHF
TRBJ1-6 | many | TRBV19 | . | TGTGCCAGTAGTAACGTTGACGGACTGCATAATTCACCCCTCCACTTT | CASSNVDGLHNSPLHF
TRBJ1-1 | many | TRBV12-3/TRBV12-4 | . | TGTGCCAGCAGTCATCGGGGGGAAGGAGGAACTGAAGCTTTCTTT | CASSHRGEGGTEAFF
TRBJ2-1 | many | TRBV18 | TRBD2 | TGTGCCAGCGCTCTAGCGGGGTCCTACAATGAGCAGTTCTTC | CASALAGSYNEQFF
TRBJ2-7 | few | TRBV6-5 | TRBD2 | TGTGCCAGCAGACGGGGGGTGGGGACCTACGAGCAGTACTTC | CASRRGVGTYEQYF
TRBJ2-2 | many | TRBV2 | . | TGTGCCAGCAGCCAACTGAGGGCCGGGGAGCTGTTTTTT | CASSQLRAGELFF
TRBJ1-4 | many | TRBV5-4 | TRBD1 | TGTGCCAGCAGCCCCGGGGACAGGGGATCTGAAAAACTGTTTTTT | CASSPGDRGSEKLFF
TRBJ2-1 | many | TRBV4-2 | . | TGTGCCAGCAGACCTTCTGGGCGGGGTGGGTACAATGAGCAGTTCTTC | CASRPSGRGGYNEQFF
TRBJ2-2 | many | TRBV19 | . | TGTGCCAGTAGTCCGGGGACTTACGGTCTGACCGGGGAGCTGTTTTTT | CASSPGTYGLTGELFF
TRBJ1-4 | many | TRBV28 | . | TGTGCCAGCACCGTGGGGGGGTATGGGGTTAGTGAAAAACTGTTTTTT | CASTVGGYGVSEKLFF
TRBJ2-7 | many | TRBV7-6 | . | TGTGCCAGCAGCAGAGTGACAGCAGACTACGAGCAGTACTTC | CASSRVTADYEQYF
TRBJ2-7 | . | TRBV9 | TRBD2 | TGTGCCAGCAGCGCCGGATCGGGACTAGTAGGTTACGAGCAGTACTTC | CASSAGSGLVGYEQYF
TRBJ1-1 | many | TRBV6-5 | . | TGTGCCAGCACCCCCCGGGGTCCGGACACTGAAGCTTTCTTT | CASTPRGPDTEAFF
TRBJ1-4 | many | TRBV6-2/TRBV6-3 | TRBD1 | TGTGCCAGCAGATTCGGACAGGGAAGGGAAGAAAAACTGTTTTTT | CASRFGQGREEKLFF
TRBJ1-1 | many | TRBV28 | . | TGTGCCAGCAGTTTAGTGGGGGCGGGGGCCACTGAAGCTTTCTTT | CASSLVGAGATEAFF
TRBJ1-6 | many | TRBV5-8 | . | TGTGCCAGCAGCTTATGGCGAACAGGTACCGGTTCACCCCTCCACTTT | CASSLWRTGTGSPLHF
TRBJ2-2 | few | TRBV12-3/TRBV12-4 | . | TGTGCCAGCAGTACATGGGGGGGCAGGCGCACCGGGGAGCTGTTTTTT | CASSTWGGRRTGELFF
TRBJ2-7 | many | TRBV25-1 | TRBD2 | TGTGCCAGCAGTGGAAGCGGGGGGAAGTACGAGCAGTACTTC | CASSGSGGKYEQYF
TRBJ2-3 | . | TRBV5-6 | . | TGTGCCAGCAGCTTGGGTCGACACGGAGATACGCAGTATTTT | CASSLGRHGDTQYF
TRBJ1-1 | many | TRBV28 | . | TGTGCCAGCAGCCCCCCTTCCAGGGTCACTGAAGCTTTCTTT | CASSPPSRVTEAFF
TRBJ2-7 | . | TRBV25-1 | TRBD1 | TGTGCCAGCAGTGACCTGGGGACGGAGACAGGGCCCCCCTACGAGCAGTACTTC | CASSDLGTETGPPYEQYF
TRBJ2-3 | many | TRBV5-8 | . | TGTGCCAGCAGCTTGGGACAGGTGTCCCTTCGCACAGATACGCAGTATTTT | CASSLGQVSLRTDTQYF
TRBJ1-1 | many | TRBV19 | . | TGTGCCAGTACTCCGACTACGAACACTGAAGCTTTCTTT | CASTPTTNTEAFF
TRBJ2-7 | many | TRBV12-3/TRBV12-4 | . | TGTGCCAGCAGTACTACAGGGATCTACGAGCAGTACTTC | CASSTTGIYEQYF
TRBJ2-2 | few | TRBV9 | . | TGTGCCAGCAGCGTTCGGGAAGGGGCCGGGGAGCTGTTTTTT | CASSVREGAGELFF
TRBJ2-3 | many | TRBV6-1 | . | TGTGCCAGCAGCCCCCTAGGCCTCAGGGGAGATACGCAGTATTTT | CASSPLGLRGDTQYF
TRBJ1-1 | many | TRBV5-1 | . | TGCGCCAGCAGCTACAACAGGGATCAGAGCACTGAAGCTTTCTTT | CASSYNRDQSTEAFF